The 6 T cell receptor beta chains below were found in one sample sequenced in a study of shared clonotypes between healthy human individuals. Libraries were prepared by immunoSEQ multiplex PCR; TCRdb keeps only in-frame clonotypes and omits some of them. The table lists roughly 1,100,000 clones, roughly 80% of them singletons. Sequenced: memory CD4+ T cells sorted from blood. Regarding subset: CD45RA-negative fraction. The receptors come from a man aged 18 to 29 in good health.

V usage is TRBV18 and J usage is TRBJ2-7; TRBD1 matches at 10 bases. The V gene end was trimmed by 5 bases and the J gene end by 4 bases; junction bases not matched to a gene: 8. The germline V gene encodes CDR1 KGHSH and CDR2 LQKENI. The CDR3 is made up of 15 amino acids. The CDR3 reads CASSTGTGVVYEQYF. Here the CDR3 DNA reads TGTGCCAGCTCAACCGGGACAGGGGTGGTTTACGAGCAGTACTTC.

At least ten counts were recorded for this clone. The V call is TRBV5-1, the J call TRBJ1-3; no clear D. CDR1 SGHRS and CDR2 YFSETQ come from the germline V gene. Trimming shortened V by 3 bases and J by 0 bases, and 10 bases separated the two germline ends. This CDR3 has 15 residues. CDR3 nucleotide sequence: TGCGCCAGCAGCTCCGAAGTTGGCTCTGGAAACACCATATATTTT. Its translation: CASSSEVGSGNTIYF.

V and J are TRBV6-1 and TRBJ2-1, with D maybe TRBD2 (5 bases). Per the germline V gene, CDR1 is MNHNS and CDR2 is SASEGT. CDR3 length: 15 amino acids. Trimming took 3 bases from V and 0 from J, leaving 9 bases between them. In DNA, the CDR3 is TGTGCCAGCAGTGATTCGGGGAGCTCCTACAATGAGCAGTTCTTC. Translation: CASSDSGSSYNEQFF.

This clone was counted once. The chain joins TRBV7-6 to TRBJ2-7; maybe TRBD1 (6 bases). Trimming left V 6 bases short and J 3 bases short, with 9 bases between. Per the germline V gene, CDR1 is SGHVS and CDR2 is FNYEAQ. The CDR3 sequence is 12 residues long. In nucleotides, the CDR3 is TGTGCCAGCAGTATAGGGGGCTACGAGCAGTACTTC. Its protein product is CASSIGGYEQYF.

J is TRBJ2-5 and V is TRBV18; 8 bases map to TRBD1. TRBJ2-7 explains the end of the DNA better; the J call may be wrong. The CDR3 spans 14 residues. Germline loops: CDR1 KGHSH, CDR2 LQKENI. CDR3 protein: CASSTGTGLYEQYF. The CDR3 nucleotides read TGTGCCAGCTCAACCGGGACAGGCCTTTACGAGCAGTACTTC.

Here the CDR3 reads CAWSRSHGQGRIGPLHF. The DNA for the CDR3 is TGTGCCTGGAGTCGATCTCACGGACAGGGAAGGATAGGACCCCTCCACTTT. This chain connects TRBV30 to TRBJ1-6; 8 bases align to TRBD1. This CDR3 has 17 residues. Germline CDR1 and CDR2: GTSNPN and SVGIG (reference sequence). Trimming removed 2 bases from V and 12 bases from J; junction bases left unmatched: 18.